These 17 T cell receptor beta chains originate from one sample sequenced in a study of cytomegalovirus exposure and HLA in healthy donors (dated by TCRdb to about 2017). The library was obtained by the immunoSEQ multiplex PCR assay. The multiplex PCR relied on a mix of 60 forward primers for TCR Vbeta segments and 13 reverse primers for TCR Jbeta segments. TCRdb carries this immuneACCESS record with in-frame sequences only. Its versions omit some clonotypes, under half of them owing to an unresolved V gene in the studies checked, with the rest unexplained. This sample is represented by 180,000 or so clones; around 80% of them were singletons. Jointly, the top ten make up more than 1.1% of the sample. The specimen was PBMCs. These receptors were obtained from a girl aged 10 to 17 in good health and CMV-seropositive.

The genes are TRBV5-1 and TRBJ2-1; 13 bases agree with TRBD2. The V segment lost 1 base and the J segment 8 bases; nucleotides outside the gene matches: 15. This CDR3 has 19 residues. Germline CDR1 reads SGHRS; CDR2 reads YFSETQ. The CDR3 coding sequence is TGCGCCAGCAGCTTGCCCTATTCACTAGCGGGAGGGCCCCAGGATGAGCAGTTCTTC. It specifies CASSLPYSLAGGPQDEQFF.

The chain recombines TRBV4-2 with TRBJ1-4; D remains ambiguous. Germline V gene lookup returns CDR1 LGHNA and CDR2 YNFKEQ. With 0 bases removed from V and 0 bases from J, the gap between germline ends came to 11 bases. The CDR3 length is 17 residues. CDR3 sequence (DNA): TGTGCCAGCAGCCAAGATCCAGGTACAACAACTAATGAAAAACTGTTTTTT. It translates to CASSQDPGTTTNEKLFF.

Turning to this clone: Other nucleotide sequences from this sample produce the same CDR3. CDR3 nucleotide sequence: TGTGCCAGCAGCTTAGGACAGGGCTATGGCTACACCTTC. Encoded protein: CASSLGQGYGYTF. The rearrangement uses TRBV7-2 and TRBJ1-2; 7 positions agree with TRBD1. With 1 base clipped from V and 4 bases from J, the junction kept 0 bases outside the gene matches. Germline V lookup: CDR1 SGHTA, CDR2 FQGNSA. The CDR3 sequence is 13 residues long. Full variable domain (rest looked up from reference TRBV7-2 and TRBJ1-2): GAGVSQSPSNKVTEKGKDVELRCDPISGHTALYWYRQSLGQGLEFLIYFQGNSAPDKSGLPSDRFSAERTGGSVSTLTIQRTQQEDSAVYLCASSLGQGYGYTFGSGTRLTVV.

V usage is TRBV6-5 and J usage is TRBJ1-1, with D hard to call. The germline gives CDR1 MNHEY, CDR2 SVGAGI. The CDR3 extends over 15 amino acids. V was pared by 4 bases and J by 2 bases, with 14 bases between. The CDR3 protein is CASSSLTGGNTEAFF. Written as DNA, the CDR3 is TGTGCCAGCAGTTCGTTGACGGGAGGAAACACTGAAGCTTTCTTT.

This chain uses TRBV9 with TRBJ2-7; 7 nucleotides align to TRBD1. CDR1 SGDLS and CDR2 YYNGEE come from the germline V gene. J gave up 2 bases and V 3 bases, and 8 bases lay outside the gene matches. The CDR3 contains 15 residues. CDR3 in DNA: TGTGCCAGCAGCGCCAGCCCGGGACAGACCTACGAGCAGTACTTC. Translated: CASSASPGQTYEQYF.

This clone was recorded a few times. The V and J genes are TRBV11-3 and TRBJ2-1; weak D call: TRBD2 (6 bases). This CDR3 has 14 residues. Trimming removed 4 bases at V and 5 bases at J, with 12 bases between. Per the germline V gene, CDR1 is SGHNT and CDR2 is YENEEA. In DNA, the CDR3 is TGTGCCAGCAGCTACCCGGGACTCAACAATGAGCAGTTCTTC. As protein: CASSYPGLNNEQFF.

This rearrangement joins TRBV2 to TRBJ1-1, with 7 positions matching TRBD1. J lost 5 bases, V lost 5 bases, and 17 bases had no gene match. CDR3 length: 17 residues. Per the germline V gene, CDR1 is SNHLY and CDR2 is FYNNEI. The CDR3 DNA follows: TGTGCCAGCAGTCACCCCACCTTCACAGGGGCTGGAACTGAAGCTTTCTTT. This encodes CASSHPTFTGAGTEAFF.

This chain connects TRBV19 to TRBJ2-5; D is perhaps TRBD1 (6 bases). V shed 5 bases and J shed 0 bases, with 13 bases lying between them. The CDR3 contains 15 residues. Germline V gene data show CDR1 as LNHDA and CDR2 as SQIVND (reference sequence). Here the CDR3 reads CASSLQQGNQETQYF. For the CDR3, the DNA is TGTGCCAGTAGTCTTCAACAGGGAAACCAAGAGACCCAGTACTTC.

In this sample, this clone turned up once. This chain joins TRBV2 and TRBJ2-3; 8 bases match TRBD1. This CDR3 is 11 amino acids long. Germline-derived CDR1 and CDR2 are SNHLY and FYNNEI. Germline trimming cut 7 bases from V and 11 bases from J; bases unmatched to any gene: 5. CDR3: CASTGDRLQYF. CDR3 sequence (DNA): TGTGCCAGCACAGGGGACAGGCTGCAGTATTTT.

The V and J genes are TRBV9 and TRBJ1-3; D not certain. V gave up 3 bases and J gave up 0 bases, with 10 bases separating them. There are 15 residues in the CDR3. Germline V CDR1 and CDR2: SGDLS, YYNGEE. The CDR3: CASSAHMSSGNTIYF. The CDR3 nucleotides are TGTGCCAGCAGCGCCCATATGAGCTCTGGAAACACCATATATTTT.

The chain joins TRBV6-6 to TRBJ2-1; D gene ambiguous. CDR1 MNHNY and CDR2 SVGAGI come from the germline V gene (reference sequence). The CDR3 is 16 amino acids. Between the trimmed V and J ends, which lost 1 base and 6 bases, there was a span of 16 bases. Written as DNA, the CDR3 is TGTGCCAGCAGTTACTATTTGGGCATCAGCTCCAATGAGCAGTTCTTC. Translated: CASSYYLGISSNEQFF.

CDR3 residues: CASKGRAAGQPQHF. CDR3 bases: TGTGCCAGCAAGGGCCGGGCCGCGGGACAGCCCCAGCATTTT. V usage is TRBV2 and J usage is TRBJ1-5; no reliable D call. Between the trimmed V and J ends, which lost 7 bases and 7 bases, there was a span of 17 bases. The CDR3 length is 14 residues. CDR1 and CDR2 (germline): SNHLY, FYNNEI.

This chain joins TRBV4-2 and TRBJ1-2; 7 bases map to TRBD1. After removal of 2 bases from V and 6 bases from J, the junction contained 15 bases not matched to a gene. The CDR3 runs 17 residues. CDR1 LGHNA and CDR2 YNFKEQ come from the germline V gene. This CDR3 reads CASSQTLQGLRWDGYTF. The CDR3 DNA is TGTGCCAGCAGCCAAACTCTACAGGGGTTGAGGTGGGATGGCTACACCTTC.

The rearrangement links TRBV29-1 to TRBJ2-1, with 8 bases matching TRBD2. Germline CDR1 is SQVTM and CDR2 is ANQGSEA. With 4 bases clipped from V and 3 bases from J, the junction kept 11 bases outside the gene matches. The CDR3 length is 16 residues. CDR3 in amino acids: CSVGPRAGGFYNEQFF. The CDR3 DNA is TGCAGCGTTGGGCCGCGGGCGGGAGGTTTCTACAATGAGCAGTTCTTC.

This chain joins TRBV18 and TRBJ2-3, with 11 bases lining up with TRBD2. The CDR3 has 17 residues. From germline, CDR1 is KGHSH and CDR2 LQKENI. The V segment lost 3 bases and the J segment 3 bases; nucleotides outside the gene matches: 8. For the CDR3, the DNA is TGTGCCAGCTCACCGCTAGCGGGAGGATGGGAAACAGATACGCAGTATTTT. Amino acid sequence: CASSPLAGGWETDTQYF.

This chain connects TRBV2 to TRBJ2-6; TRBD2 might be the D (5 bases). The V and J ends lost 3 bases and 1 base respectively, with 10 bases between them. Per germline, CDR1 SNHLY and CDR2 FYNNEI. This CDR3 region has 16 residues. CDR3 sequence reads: CASSENRGSGANVLTF. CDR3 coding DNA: TGTGCCAGCAGTGAGAATCGAGGGTCTGGGGCCAACGTCCTGACTTTC.

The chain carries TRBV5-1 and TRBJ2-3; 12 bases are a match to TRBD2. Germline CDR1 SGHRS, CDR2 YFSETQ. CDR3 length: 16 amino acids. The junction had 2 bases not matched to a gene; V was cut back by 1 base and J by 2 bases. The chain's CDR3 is CASSLTSGGYTDTQYF. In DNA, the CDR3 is TGCGCCAGCAGCTTGACTAGCGGGGGGTACACAGATACGCAGTATTTT.